This T cell receptor (beta chain) derives from a study of cytomegalovirus exposure and HLA in healthy donors. Study details: When 398 donors were genotyped, 80% to 90% of them were found to fall in the Caucasian-associated ancestry cluster.

Concerning this clone itself: Its specificity is not known.

Study-level points and caveats: Later analysis identified 16,951 TCR beta sequences associated with HLA alleles, using a false discovery rate threshold of 0.05. Most of the TCR beta V segments (in an earlier analysis) were productive either about 90% or about 30% of the time. A list of 150 to 200 TCR beta chains associated with cytomegalovirus was given.

The primer mix had 60 Vbeta and 13 Jbeta primers. Clones were sequenced by immunoSEQ multiplex PCR, and TCRdb holds only the in-frame ones, with some missing. The sample lists about 120,000 clones; 15% to 20% were seen once. The V and J ends lost 3 bases and 3 bases, in that order; junction bases with no gene match: 5. The germline CDR1 and CDR2 sequences are LGHNA and YSLEER. The CDR3 covers 15 residues. The source material was PBMCs. The rearrangement joins TRBV4-3 to TRBJ2-7; 10 bases map to TRBD1. This clonotype was obtained from a female donor in good health and CMV-seropositive. The CDR3 protein is CASSQGDRGGYEQYF. Written as DNA, the CDR3 is TGCGCCAGCAGCCAGGGGGACAGGGGAGGCTACGAGCAGTACTTC.